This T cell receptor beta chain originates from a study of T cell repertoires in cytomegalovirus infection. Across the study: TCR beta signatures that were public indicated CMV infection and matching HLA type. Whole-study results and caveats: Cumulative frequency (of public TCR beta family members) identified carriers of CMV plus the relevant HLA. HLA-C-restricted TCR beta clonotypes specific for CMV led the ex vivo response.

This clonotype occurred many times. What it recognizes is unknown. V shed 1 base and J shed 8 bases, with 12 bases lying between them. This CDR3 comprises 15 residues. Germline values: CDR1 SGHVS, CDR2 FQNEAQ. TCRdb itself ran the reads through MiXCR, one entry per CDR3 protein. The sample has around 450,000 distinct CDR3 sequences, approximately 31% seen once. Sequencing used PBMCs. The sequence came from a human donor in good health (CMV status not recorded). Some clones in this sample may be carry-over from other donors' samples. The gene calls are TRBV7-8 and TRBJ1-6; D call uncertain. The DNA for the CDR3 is TGTGCCAGCAGCTTAGATGTGGGCCCCTATTCACCCCTCCACTTT. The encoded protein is CASSLDVGPYSPLHF.